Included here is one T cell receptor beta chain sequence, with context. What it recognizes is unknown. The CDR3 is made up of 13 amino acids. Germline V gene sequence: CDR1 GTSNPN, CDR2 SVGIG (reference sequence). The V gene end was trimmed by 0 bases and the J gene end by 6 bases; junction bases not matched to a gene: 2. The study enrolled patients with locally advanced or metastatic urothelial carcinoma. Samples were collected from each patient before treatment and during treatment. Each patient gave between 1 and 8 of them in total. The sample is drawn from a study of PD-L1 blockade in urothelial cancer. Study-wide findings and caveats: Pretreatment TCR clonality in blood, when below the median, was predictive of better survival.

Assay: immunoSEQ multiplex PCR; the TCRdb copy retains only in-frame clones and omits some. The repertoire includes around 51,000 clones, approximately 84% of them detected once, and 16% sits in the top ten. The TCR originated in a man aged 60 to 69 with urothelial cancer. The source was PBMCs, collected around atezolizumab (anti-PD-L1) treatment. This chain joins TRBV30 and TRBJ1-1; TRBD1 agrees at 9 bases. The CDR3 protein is CAWSVQGAAEAFF. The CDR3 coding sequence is TGTGCCTGGAGTGTACAGGGGGCGGCTGAAGCTTTCTTT.